What follows describes a single TCR beta chain. As yet, its antigen is unknown. The data were produced by immunoSEQ multiplex PCR, yet TCRdb's version contains in-frame clones alone and is incomplete. The data contain more than 45,000 clones, about 93% of them singletons. The donors were in the approximately 130-subject validation cohort; that cohort was separate from the roughly 700-subject first cohort. The source of the sample is a study of cytomegalovirus exposure and HLA in healthy donors. Germline assignment: CDR1 MNHNY and CDR2 SVGAGI (reference sequence). Trimming pared 8 bases from V and 3 bases from J, leaving 10 bases between. The CDR3 runs 12 residues. Study outcomes and limitations: The study found most TCR sequences rare, yet found some public TCRs in many donors. For cytomegalovirus status, the classifier reportedly gave diagnoses with high specificity and sensitivity. The CMV antigen specificity of a few CMV-associated chains was confirmed through in vitro analysis.

This chain joins TRBV6-6 and TRBJ1-2, with unresolved D. The receptor comes from a young man in good health and CMV-seronegative. The sample comprised PBMCs. The DNA of the CDR3 is TGTGCCAGCGTACGCGGAGACTATGGCTACACCTTC. Translation: CASVRGDYGYTF.